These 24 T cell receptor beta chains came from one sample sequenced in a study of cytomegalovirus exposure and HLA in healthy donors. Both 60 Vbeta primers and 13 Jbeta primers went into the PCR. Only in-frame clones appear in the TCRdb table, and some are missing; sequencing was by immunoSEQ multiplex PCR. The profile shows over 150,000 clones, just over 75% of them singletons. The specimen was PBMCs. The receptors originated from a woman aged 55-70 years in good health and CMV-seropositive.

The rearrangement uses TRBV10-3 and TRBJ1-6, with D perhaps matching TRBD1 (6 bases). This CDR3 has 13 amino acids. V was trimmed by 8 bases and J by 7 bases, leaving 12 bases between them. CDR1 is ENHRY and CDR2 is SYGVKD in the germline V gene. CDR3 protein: CAIRAGENSPLHF. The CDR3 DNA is TGTGCCATCCGGGCAGGGGAAAATTCACCCCTCCACTTT.

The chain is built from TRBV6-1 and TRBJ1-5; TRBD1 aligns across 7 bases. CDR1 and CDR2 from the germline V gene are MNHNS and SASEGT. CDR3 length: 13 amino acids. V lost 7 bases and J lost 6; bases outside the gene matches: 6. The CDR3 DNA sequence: TGTGCCAGCAAAGGACAGGACGGTCAGCCCCAGCATTTT. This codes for CASKGQDGQPQHF.

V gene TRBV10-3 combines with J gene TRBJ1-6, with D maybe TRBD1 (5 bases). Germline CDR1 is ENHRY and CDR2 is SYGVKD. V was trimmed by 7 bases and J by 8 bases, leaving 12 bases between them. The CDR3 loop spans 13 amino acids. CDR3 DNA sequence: TGTGCCATCAATACTGGGGCCGATTCACCCCTCCACTTT. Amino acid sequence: CAINTGADSPLHF.

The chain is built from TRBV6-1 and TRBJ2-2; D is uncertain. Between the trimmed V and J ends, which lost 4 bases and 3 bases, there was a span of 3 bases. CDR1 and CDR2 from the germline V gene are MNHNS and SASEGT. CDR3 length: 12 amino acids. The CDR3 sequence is CASSVYTGELFF. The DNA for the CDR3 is TGTGCCAGCAGTGTATACACCGGGGAGCTGTTTTTT.

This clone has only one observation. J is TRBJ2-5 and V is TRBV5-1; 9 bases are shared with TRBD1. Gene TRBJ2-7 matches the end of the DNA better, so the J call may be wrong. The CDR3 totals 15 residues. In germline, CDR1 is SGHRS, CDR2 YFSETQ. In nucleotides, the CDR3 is TGCGCCAGCAGCTCATTCACAGGGGGCCAAGGCGAGCAGTACTTC. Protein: CASSSFTGGQGEQYF.

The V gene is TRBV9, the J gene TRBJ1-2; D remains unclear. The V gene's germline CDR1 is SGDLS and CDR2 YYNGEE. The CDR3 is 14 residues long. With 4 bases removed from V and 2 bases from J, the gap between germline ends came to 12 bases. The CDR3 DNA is TGTGCCAGCAGCCCCAAGCTGCTAAACTATGGCTACACCTTC. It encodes CASSPKLLNYGYTF.

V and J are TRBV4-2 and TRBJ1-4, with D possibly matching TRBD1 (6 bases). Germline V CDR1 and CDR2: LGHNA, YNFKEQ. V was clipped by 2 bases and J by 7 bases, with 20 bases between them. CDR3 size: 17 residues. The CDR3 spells CASSQKIQGEGGEKLFF. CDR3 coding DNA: TGTGCCAGCAGCCAAAAGATACAGGGCGAAGGCGGTGAAAAACTGTTTTTT.

CDR3 DNA sequence: TGTGCCAGCAGCGTAGCCCCCACTAGCGGCCAAGAGACCCAGTACTTC. It specifies CASSVAPTSGQETQYF. V usage is TRBV9 and J usage is TRBJ2-5; 8 bases match TRBD2. V was clipped by 0 bases and J by 1 base; unmatched bases: 5. The CDR3 runs to 16 residues. CDR1 is SGDLS, CDR2 YYNGEE, per germline.

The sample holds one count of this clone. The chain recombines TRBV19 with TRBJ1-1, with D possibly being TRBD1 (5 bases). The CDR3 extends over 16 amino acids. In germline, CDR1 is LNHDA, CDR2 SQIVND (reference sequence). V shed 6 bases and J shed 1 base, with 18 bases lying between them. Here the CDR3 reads CASRLSRQQRNTEAFF. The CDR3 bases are TGTGCCAGTAGATTATCCCGACAGCAGAGGAACACTGAAGCTTTCTTT.

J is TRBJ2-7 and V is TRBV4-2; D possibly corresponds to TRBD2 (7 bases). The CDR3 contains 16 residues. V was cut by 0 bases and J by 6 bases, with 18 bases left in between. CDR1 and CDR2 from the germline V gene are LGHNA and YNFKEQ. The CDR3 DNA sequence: TGTGCCAGCAGCCAAGATATGGGGGCGGGAGATGGCGAGCAGTACTTC. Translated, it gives CASSQDMGAGDGEQYF.

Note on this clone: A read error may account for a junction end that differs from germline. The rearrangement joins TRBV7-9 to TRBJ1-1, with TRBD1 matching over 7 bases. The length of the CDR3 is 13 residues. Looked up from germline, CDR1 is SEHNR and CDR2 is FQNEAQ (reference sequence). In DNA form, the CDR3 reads TGTTCCAGCAGCGAACAGGGGATGACTGAAGCTTTCTTT. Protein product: CSSSEQGMTEAFF.

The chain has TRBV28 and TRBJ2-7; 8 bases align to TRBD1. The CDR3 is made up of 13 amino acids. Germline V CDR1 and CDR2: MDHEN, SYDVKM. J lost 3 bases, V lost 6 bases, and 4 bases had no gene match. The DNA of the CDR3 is TGTGCCAGCAGAAAAGGGACAGGCTACGAGCAGTACTTC. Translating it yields CASRKGTGYEQYF.

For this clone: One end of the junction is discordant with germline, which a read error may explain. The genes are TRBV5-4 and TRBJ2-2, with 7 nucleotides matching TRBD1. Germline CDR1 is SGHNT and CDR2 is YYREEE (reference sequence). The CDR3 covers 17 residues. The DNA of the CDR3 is TGTGCCGGCAGCTTGCCCCCGGGACAGAGGCTCACCGGGGAGCTGTTTTTT. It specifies CAGSLPPGQRLTGELFF.

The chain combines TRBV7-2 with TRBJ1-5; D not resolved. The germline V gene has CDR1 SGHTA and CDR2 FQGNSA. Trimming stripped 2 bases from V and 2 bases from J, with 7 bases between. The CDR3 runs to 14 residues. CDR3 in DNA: TGTGCCAGCAGCTTATTCTCGGGCAATCAGCCCCAGCATTTT. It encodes CASSLFSGNQPQHF.

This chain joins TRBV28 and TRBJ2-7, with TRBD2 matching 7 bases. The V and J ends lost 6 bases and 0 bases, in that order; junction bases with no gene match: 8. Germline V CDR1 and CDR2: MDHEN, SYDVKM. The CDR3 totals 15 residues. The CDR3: CASSPGGEYSYEQYF. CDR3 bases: TGTGCCAGCAGCCCTGGGGGGGAATACTCCTACGAGCAGTACTTC.

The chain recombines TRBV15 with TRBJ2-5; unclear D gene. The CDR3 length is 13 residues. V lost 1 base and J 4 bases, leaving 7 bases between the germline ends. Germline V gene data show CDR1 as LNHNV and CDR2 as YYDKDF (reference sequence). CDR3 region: CATSRGLLETQYF. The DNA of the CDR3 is TGTGCCACCAGCAGAGGTCTCCTAGAGACCCAGTACTTC.

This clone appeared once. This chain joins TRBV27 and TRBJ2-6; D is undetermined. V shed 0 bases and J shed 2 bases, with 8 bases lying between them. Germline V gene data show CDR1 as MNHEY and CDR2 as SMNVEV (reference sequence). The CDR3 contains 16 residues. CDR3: CASSLSQAAGANVLTF. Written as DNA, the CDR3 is TGTGCCAGCAGTTTATCCCAGGCCGCTGGGGCCAACGTCCTGACTTTC.

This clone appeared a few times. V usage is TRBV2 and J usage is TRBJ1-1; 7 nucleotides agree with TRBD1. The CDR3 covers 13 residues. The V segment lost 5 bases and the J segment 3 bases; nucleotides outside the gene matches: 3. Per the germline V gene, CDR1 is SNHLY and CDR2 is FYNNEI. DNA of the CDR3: TGTGCCAGCAGTAGCCAGGGGGACACTGAAGCTTTCTTT. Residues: CASSSQGDTEAFF. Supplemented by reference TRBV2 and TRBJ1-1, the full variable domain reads EPEVTQTPSHQVTQMGQEVILRCVPISNHLYFYWYRQILGQKVEFLVSFYNNEISEKSEIFDDQFSVERPDGSNFTLKIRSTKLEDSAMYFCASSSQGDTEAFFGQGTRLTVV.

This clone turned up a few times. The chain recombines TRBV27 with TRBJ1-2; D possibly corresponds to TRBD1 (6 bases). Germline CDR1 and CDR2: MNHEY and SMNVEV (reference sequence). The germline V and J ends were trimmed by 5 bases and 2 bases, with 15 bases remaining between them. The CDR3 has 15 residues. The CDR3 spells CASSVQGTTNYGYTF. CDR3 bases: TGTGCCAGCAGTGTTCAGGGGACGACCAACTATGGCTACACCTTC.

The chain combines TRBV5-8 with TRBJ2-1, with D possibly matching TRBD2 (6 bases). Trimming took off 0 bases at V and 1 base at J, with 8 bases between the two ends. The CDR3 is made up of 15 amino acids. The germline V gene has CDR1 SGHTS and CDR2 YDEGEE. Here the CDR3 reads CASSLGGASYNEQFF. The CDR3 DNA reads TGTGCCAGCAGCTTGGGCGGGGCTTCCTACAATGAGCAGTTCTTC.

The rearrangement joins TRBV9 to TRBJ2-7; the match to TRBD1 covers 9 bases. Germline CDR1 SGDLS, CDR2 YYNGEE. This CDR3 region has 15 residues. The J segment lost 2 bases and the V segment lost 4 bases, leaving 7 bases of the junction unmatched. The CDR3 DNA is TGTGCCAGCAGCCCCCCGGACAGGGGAACCTACGAGCAGTACTTC. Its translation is CASSPPDRGTYEQYF.

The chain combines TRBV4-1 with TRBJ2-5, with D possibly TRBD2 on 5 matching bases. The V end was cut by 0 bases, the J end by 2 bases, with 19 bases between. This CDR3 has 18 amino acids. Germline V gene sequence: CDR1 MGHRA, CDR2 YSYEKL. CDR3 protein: CASSQEFRGAKVQETQYF. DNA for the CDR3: TGCGCCAGCAGCCAAGAATTTCGGGGTGCCAAGGTGCAAGAGACCCAGTACTTC.

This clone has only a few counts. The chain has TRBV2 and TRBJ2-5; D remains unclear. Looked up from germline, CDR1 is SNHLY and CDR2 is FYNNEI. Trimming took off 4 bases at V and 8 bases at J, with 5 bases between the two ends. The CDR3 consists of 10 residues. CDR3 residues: CASSAVTQYF. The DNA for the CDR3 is TGTGCCAGCAGTGCTGTAACCCAGTACTTC. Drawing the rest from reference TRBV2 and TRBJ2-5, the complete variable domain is EPEVTQTPSHQVTQMGQEVILRCVPISNHLYFYWYRQILGQKVEFLVSFYNNEISEKSEIFDDQFSVERPDGSNFTLKIRSTKLEDSAMYFCASSAVTQYFGPGTRLLVL.

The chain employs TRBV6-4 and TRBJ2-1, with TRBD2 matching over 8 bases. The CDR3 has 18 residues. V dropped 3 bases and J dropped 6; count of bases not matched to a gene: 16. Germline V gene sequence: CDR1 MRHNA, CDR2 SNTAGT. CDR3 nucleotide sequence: TGTGCCAGCAGTGATACGGTTCCCCGGGGGGGCCCTTGCAATGAGCAGTTCTTC. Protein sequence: CASSDTVPRGGPCNEQFF.